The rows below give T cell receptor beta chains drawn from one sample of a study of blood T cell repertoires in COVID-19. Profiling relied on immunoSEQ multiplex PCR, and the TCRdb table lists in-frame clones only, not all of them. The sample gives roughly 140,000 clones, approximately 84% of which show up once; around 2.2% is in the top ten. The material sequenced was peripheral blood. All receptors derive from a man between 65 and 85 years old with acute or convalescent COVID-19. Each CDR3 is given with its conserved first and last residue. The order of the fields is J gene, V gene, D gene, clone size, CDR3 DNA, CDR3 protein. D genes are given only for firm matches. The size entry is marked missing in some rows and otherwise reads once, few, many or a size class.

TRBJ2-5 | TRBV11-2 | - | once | TGTGCCAGCAGCTTGGGGGCCCGAGAGACCCAGTACTTC | CASSLGARETQYF
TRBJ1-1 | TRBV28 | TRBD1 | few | TGTGCCAGCAGGATCAACAGGGGGAAGGGAAACACTGAAGCTTTCTTT | CASRINRGKGNTEAFF
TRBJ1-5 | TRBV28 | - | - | TGTGCCAGCAGTTCGGGGTACAATCAGCCCCAGCATTTT | CASSSGYNQPQHF
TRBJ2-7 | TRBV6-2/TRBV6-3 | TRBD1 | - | TGTGCCAGCAGTTTTCCCCGGACAGGGGGCAGAGACGAGCAGTACTTC | CASSFPRTGGRDEQYF
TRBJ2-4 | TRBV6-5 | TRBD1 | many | TGTGCCAGCAGTTCCGGGACAGCCGGCAAAAACATTCAGTACTTC | CASSSGTAGKNIQYF
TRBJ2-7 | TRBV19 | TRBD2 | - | TGTGCCAGTAGTAGACTAGCGGGGCAAAATGTTTACGAGCAGTACTTC | CASSRLAGQNVYEQYF
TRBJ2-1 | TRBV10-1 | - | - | TGCGCCAGCAGTGACGGGGCGGGGTCCTACAATGAGCAGTTCTTC | CASSDGAGSYNEQFF
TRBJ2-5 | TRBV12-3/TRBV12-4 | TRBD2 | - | TGTGCCAGCACCGGGCTGGGGGGGGAGACCCAGTACTTC | CASTGLGGETQYF
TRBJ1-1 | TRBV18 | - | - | TGTGCCAGCTCGCCTACGGGAGTCGGATTCAGGATGAACACTGAAGCTTTCTTT | CASSPTGVGFRMNTEAFF
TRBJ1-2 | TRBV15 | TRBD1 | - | TGTGCCACCAGCAAGGACAGGGGGCGATTGGGCTATGGCTACACCTTC | CATSKDRGRLGYGYTF
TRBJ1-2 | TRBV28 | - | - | TGTGCCAGCAGTGCGTTTCCGAACAGGGATCTTCGCGGCTACACCTTC | CASSAFPNRDLRGYTF
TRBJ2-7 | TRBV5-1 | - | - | TGCGCCAGCAGCTTATCTAGCAGGAACGAGCAGTACTTC | CASSLSSRNEQYF
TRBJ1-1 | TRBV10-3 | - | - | TGTGCCCATTACACCCAGAACACTGAAGCTTTCTTT | CAHYTQNTEAFF
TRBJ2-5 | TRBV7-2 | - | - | TGTGCCAGCAGCCCAGGACAGCGCTTGGGGGGAGGGGAGACCCAGTACTTC | CASSPGQRLGGGETQYF
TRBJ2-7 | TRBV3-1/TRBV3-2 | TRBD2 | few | TGTGCCAGCAGCCAACAGCTAGCGGCCCCGGTCGGGCAGTACTTC | CASSQQLAAPVGQYF
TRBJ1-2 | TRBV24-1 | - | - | TGTGCCACCAGTGACCGAAGGACAGACAGGTCCGGCTACACCTTC | CATSDRRTDRSGYTF
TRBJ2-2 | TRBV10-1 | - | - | TGCGCCAGCAGTGAGGGTAGATACACCGGGGAGCTGTTTTTT | CASSEGRYTGELFF
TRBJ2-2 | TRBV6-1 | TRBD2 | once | TGTGCCAGCAGTGGACTAGCGGGGGCCAACACCGGGGAGCTGTTTTTT | CASSGLAGANTGELFF
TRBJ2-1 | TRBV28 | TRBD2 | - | TGTGCCAGCAGTACGCTAGCGGGAGGGCCCTACAATGAGCAGTTCTTC | CASSTLAGGPYNEQFF
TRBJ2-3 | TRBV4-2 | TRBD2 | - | TGTGCCAGCAGCCAAGAAAGACTAGCGGGGGCCCAAACCACAGATACGCAGTATTTT | CASSQERLAGAQTTDTQYF
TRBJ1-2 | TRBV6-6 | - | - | TGTGCCAGCAGTTCAGGGGTACTGGGTGGCTACACCTTC | CASSSGVLGGYTF
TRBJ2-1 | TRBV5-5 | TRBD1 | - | TGTGCCAGCTTGGCCCGGGACAGGCGGAATGAGCAGTTCTTC | CASLARDRRNEQFF
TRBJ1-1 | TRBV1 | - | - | TGCACCAGCAGCCATCCCACAGGGGGCACTGAAGCTTTCTTT | CTSSHPTGGTEAFF
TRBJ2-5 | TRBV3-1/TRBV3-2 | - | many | TGTGCCAGCAGATCCCGGGTCTCAGAGACCCAGTACTTC | CASRSRVSETQYF
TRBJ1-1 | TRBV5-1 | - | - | TGCGCCAGCAGCCCCGGGAGCGGTTGGGCTTTCTTT | CASSPGSGWAFF
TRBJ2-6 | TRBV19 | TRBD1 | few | TGTGCCAGTAGTATGGGACAGGGCATATCTGGGGCCAACGTCCTGACTTTC | CASSMGQGISGANVLTF